These 22 T cell receptor beta chains were all obtained from the same sample, sequenced in a study of CD8+ T cells in alopecia areata. Sample treatment: oral pan-JAK inhibitor, 5-10 mg twice daily. Extracted RNA was reverse transcribed into cDNA, the sequencing template. Sequencing was performed with immunoSEQ multiplex PCR; in TCRdb, only in-frame clones are kept and a portion is missing. This table has more than 100,000 clones, 70% to 90% appearing once. Here the sequenced sample was CD8+ T cells sorted from blood, taken between weeks 30 and 35, from a patient treated with tofacitinib. All receptors come from a human donor with alopecia areata.

The chain carries TRBV10-3 and TRBJ2-7; 8 bases match TRBD1. Germline V gene sequence: CDR1 ENHRY, CDR2 SYGVKD. Unmatched junction bases numbered 12, after V lost 3 bases and J lost 5 bases. There are 16 residues in the CDR3. CDR3 DNA sequence: TGTGCCATCAGTGAAGCATTCTCGACAGGGGTTGACGAGCAGTACTTC. Its protein is CAISEAFSTGVDEQYF.

The chain couples TRBV7-2 to TRBJ2-1, with TRBD2 identical over 10 bases. After removal of 3 bases from V and 9 bases from J, the junction contained 5 bases not matched to a gene. The CDR3 extends over 14 amino acids. Germline V gene lookup returns CDR1 SGHTA and CDR2 FQGNSA. The DNA of the CDR3 is TGTGCCAGCAGCTTGTGGGGACTAGCGCCTGAGCAGTTCTTC. Translation gives CASSLWGLAPEQFF.

CDR3 region: CASSQDEGLNTDTQYF. For the CDR3, the DNA is TGTGCCAGCAGCCAAGATGAGGGACTCAACACAGATACGCAGTATTTT. The rearrangement joins TRBV14 to TRBJ2-3; the D gene is possibly TRBD2 (6 bases). Trimming stripped 0 bases from V and 2 bases from J, with 12 bases between. The CDR3 extends over 16 amino acids. The germline V gene encodes CDR1 SGHDN and CDR2 FVKESK.

This chain uses TRBV4-1 with TRBJ2-7; 8 bases are a match to TRBD1. The germline gives CDR1 MGHRA, CDR2 YSYEKL. This CDR3 is built from 14 residues. V lost 1 base and J lost 2; bases outside the gene matches: 1. CDR3 nucleotides: TGCGCCAGCAGCCAAGGGACAGGGCCCTACGAGCAGTACTTC. Encoded protein: CASSQGTGPYEQYF.

The chain recombines TRBV7-6 with TRBJ2-3, with D uncertain. Trimming stripped 5 bases from V and 4 bases from J, with 7 bases between. Germline CDR1 SGHVS, CDR2 FNYEAQ. This CDR3 spans 12 amino acids. CDR3 loop: CASSANADTQYF. The CDR3 coding sequence is TGTGCCAGCAGCGCGAATGCAGATACGCAGTATTTT.

The rearrangement uses TRBV10-3 and TRBJ2-7, with 7 positions matching TRBD1. The germline V gene encodes CDR1 ENHRY and CDR2 SYGVKD. This CDR3 is 15 amino acids long. Trimming removed 0 bases from V and 3 bases from J; junction bases left unmatched: 5. The CDR3 bases are TGTGCCATCAGTGAGTCAGCACAGGGGATCTACGAGCAGTACTTC. This sequence encodes CAISESAQGIYEQYF.

The V call is TRBV6-1, the J call TRBJ2-5, with D possibly TRBD1 on 6 matching bases. Germline CDR1 reads MNHNS; CDR2 reads SASEGT. Trimming removed 6 bases at V and 3 bases at J, with 11 bases between. This CDR3 is 13 amino acids long. Here the CDR3 reads CASSSRQEETQYF. CDR3 DNA sequence: TGTGCCAGCAGCTCGAGACAGGAAGAGACCCAGTACTTC.

The rearrangement joins TRBV27 to TRBJ2-3; D gene ambiguous. The V end was cut by 4 bases, the J end by 2 bases, with 13 bases between. CDR1 and CDR2 from the germline V gene are MNHEY and SMNVEV (reference sequence). This CDR3 has 15 residues. DNA for the CDR3: TGTGCCAGCAGTTCCCCGGCCGCCCACACAGATACGCAGTATTTT. This encodes CASSSPAAHTDTQYF.

This chain connects TRBV4-1 to TRBJ1-5; 9 bases match TRBD1. CDR1 is MGHRA and CDR2 is YSYEKL in the germline V gene. With V trimmed by 1 base and J by 5 bases, 0 bases remained unmatched. The CDR3 totals 14 residues. The CDR3 sequence: CASSQGQGDQPQHF. CDR3 DNA: TGCGCCAGCAGCCAAGGACAGGGGGATCAGCCCCAGCATTTT.

This sequence joins TRBV6-1 and TRBJ2-4; 7 positions match TRBD1. The CDR3 sequence is 15 residues long. CDR1 is MNHNS and CDR2 is SASEGT in the germline V gene. V shed 5 bases, J shed 3 bases, and the junction held 7 bases outside the gene matches. CDR3 sequence: CASSSYRQGKNIQYF. As DNA, the CDR3 is TGTGCCAGCAGTTCCTATCGACAGGGCAAAAACATTCAGTACTTC.

This clone was counted between two and nine times. This chain links TRBV29-1 with TRBJ2-2; D unclear. V was pared by 6 bases and J by 6 bases, with 14 bases between. Germline V gene sequence: CDR1 SQVTM, CDR2 ANQGSEA. This CDR3 has 13 amino acids. Here the CDR3 DNA reads TGCAGCGTGTCCCCCTACGTTGCCGGGGAGCTGTTTTTT. It is translated as CSVSPYVAGELFF.

The V gene is TRBV4-1, the J gene TRBJ2-7; TRBD2 aligns across 7 bases. V shed 0 bases, J shed 3 bases, and the junction held 2 bases outside the gene matches. Germline V lookup: CDR1 MGHRA, CDR2 YSYEKL. This CDR3 contains 14 residues. The CDR3 spells CASSQDGEGYEQYF. CDR3 DNA sequence: TGCGCCAGCAGCCAAGATGGGGAGGGCTACGAGCAGTACTTC.

The rearrangement links TRBV4-1 to TRBJ2-7; D unclear. V gave up 7 bases and J gave up 4 bases, with 11 bases separating them. Germline CDR1 MGHRA, CDR2 YSYEKL. CDR3 length equals 12 residues. The CDR3 region has the DNA TGCGCCAGCACAGGCCCTAATTACGAGCAGTACTTC. This sequence encodes CASTGPNYEQYF.

The rearrangement uses TRBV19 and TRBJ2-7; 8 bases match TRBD2. The CDR3 consists of 14 residues. The J segment lost 5 bases and the V segment lost 5 bases, leaving 8 bases of the junction unmatched. The germline gives CDR1 LNHDA, CDR2 SQIVND (reference sequence). CDR3 bases: TGTGCCAGTAGTCCCGCTAGCGGGCGCGACGAGCAGTACTTC. Its translation is CASSPASGRDEQYF.

The gene calls are TRBV6-4 and TRBJ1-1; D unclear. Germline V CDR1 and CDR2: MRHNA, SNTAGT. The CDR3 sequence is 13 residues long. Trimming left V 4 bases short and J 1 base short, with 7 bases between. CDR3 coding DNA: TGTGCCAGCAGTGCTTATGAGAACACTGAAGCTTTCTTT. Its translation: CASSAYENTEAFF.

This rearrangement joins TRBV7-9 to TRBJ2-7; D call uncertain. Germline loops: CDR1 SEHNR, CDR2 FQNEAQ (reference sequence). The length of the CDR3 is 14 residues. The V end was cut by 4 bases, the J end by 2 bases, with 12 bases between. CDR3 residues: CASSSPTSPYEQYF. The CDR3 region has the DNA TGTGCCAGCAGCTCGCCGACGAGCCCCTACGAGCAGTACTTC. Using reference TRBV7-9 and TRBJ2-7 for the parts outside the CDR3, the full variable domain is DTGVSQNPRHKITKRGQNVTFRCDPISEHNRLYWYRQTLGQGPEFLTYFQNEAQLEKSRLLSDRFSAERPKGSFSTLEIQRTEQGDSAMYLCASSSPTSPYEQYFGPGTRLTVT.

The chain employs TRBV9 and TRBJ1-4; possibly TRBD1 for D (6 bases). The CDR3 loop spans 15 amino acids. CDR1 is SGDLS and CDR2 is YYNGEE in the germline V gene. The ends were cut back, 6 bases at V and 7 bases at J, with 19 bases in the middle. CDR3 coding DNA: TGTGCCAGCACCCCCGGGGGGACAAGTGGTGAAAAACTGTTTTTT. Amino acids: CASTPGGTSGEKLFF.

This sequence joins TRBV13 and TRBJ2-5; the D gene is possibly TRBD1 (6 bases). Germline values: CDR1 PRHDT, CDR2 FYEKMQ (reference sequence). The CDR3 loop spans 13 amino acids. Trimming pared 5 bases from V and 3 bases from J, leaving 10 bases between. The CDR3 loop is CASSLRQEETQYF. As DNA, the CDR3 is TGTGCCAGCAGCCTTAGACAGGAAGAGACCCAGTACTTC. The variable domain in full, with the rest retrieved from reference TRBV13 and TRBJ2-5, is AAGVIQSPRHLIKEKRETATLKCYPIPRHDTVYWYQQGPGQDPQFLISFYEKMQSDKGSIPDRFSAQQFSDYHSELNMSSLELGDSALYFCASSLRQEETQYFGPGTRLLVL.

The V and J genes are TRBV19 and TRBJ2-1; 8 bases fit TRBD2. Germline CDR1 reads LNHDA; CDR2 reads SQIVND (reference sequence). V lost 7 bases and J lost 0; bases outside the gene matches: 8. This CDR3 contains 16 residues. This CDR3 is CASMGVAGSSYNEQFF. CDR3 nucleotide sequence: TGTGCCAGTATGGGAGTAGCGGGAAGCTCCTACAATGAGCAGTTCTTC.

The genes are TRBV10-3 and TRBJ2-5; 9 bases fit TRBD1. The J call may not be correct, given that the DNA end is closer to TRBJ2-7. CDR1 ENHRY and CDR2 SYGVKD come from the germline V gene. The CDR3 sequence is 15 residues long. The CDR3 loop reads CAISEPGQGSYEQYF. The DNA of the CDR3 is TGTGCCATCAGTGAACCGGGACAGGGTTCGTACGAGCAGTACTTC.

The chain couples TRBV18 to TRBJ1-1; TRBD1 matches 8 bases. CDR1 is KGHSH, CDR2 LQKENI, per germline. This CDR3 is 16 amino acids long. The trim removed 3 bases at V and 3 bases at J, leaving 9 bases unmatched. The DNA for the CDR3 is TGTGCCAGCTCACCCAGGACAGGGAGCTTCCACACTGAAGCTTTCTTT. This translates into CASSPRTGSFHTEAFF.

In the case of this clone: A far larger clone is off by one base, so a read error is likely. V and J are TRBV27 and TRBJ2-5; tentatively, D is TRBD1 (5 bases). This CDR3 comprises 15 residues. The germline gives CDR1 MNHEY, CDR2 SMNVEV (reference sequence). The V end lost 4 bases, the J end lost 5 bases, and 17 bases lay between the germline ends. The CDR3: CASSSLTVGYETQYF. The CDR3 region has the DNA TGTGCCAGCAGTTCCCTGACAGTGGGCTATGAGACCCAGTACTTC.